Described below is a single T cell receptor (beta chain) sequence and its context. The identical CDR3 is also encoded by other nucleotide sequences in the sample. The data are from a study of Ad26.COV2.S vaccination and SARS-CoV-2 variants. Method: immunoSEQ multiplex PCR; TCRdb's copy keeps in-frame clones and lacks some. The sample lists 510,000 or so clones; 70% to 90% were seen once. This CDR3 has 14 amino acids. Per the germline V gene, CDR1 is SGHRS and CDR2 is YFSETQ. Trimming cost V 4 bases and J 2 bases, with 11 bases left between them. The sample's treatment: around 19 received Ad26.COV2.S at low or high dose, single or two shots; five or six received placebo; per-sample allocation not given. At day 63 after the first vaccine or placebo injection, samples were drawn.

This clonotype originated in a person aged 18-60 years who received the Ad26.COV2.S COVID-19 vaccine or a placebo. The V call is TRBV5-1, the J call TRBJ2-3, with D unclear. This specimen consisted of peripheral blood, obtained in a trial of Ad26.COV2.S vaccine versus placebo. CDR3 in amino acids: CASSPGPSTDTQYF. DNA of the CDR3: TGCGCCAGCAGCCCCGGACCTTCCACAGATACGCAGTATTTT.